What follows are 18 T cell receptor beta chains derived from one specimen sequenced in a study of cytomegalovirus exposure and HLA in healthy donors. The protocol was immunoSEQ multiplex PCR, while the TCRdb copy is restricted to in-frame clones and leaves out a portion. This table holds 200,000 or so clones, more than 80% found once. Specimen: PBMCs. These receptors originate from a man between 18 and 29 years old in good health and CMV-seropositive.

This chain uses TRBV9 with TRBJ1-1; 8 bases map to TRBD1. The trim removed 4 bases at V and 1 base at J, leaving 6 bases unmatched. The CDR3 length is 15 residues. Germline-derived CDR1 and CDR2 are SGDLS and YYNGEE. The DNA for the CDR3 is TGTGCCAGCAGCCCACATACAGGGGGGAACACTGAAGCTTTCTTT. Amino acid sequence: CASSPHTGGNTEAFF.

The genes are TRBV4-3 and TRBJ2-5; D perhaps matches TRBD2 (5 bases). Germline CDR1 LGHNA, CDR2 YSLEER. The V and J ends lost 0 bases and 5 bases respectively, with 13 bases between them. CDR3 length equals 15 residues. The CDR3 bases are TGCGCCAGCAGCCAAGAAAATCGGGGTGTGGAGACCCAGTACTTC. It is translated as CASSQENRGVETQYF.

The DNA for the CDR3 is TGTGCCAGCAGCTCCCCGGGCGGACAAACGCAGTACTTC. This sequence encodes CASSSPGGQTQYF. The chain carries TRBV7-3 and TRBJ2-7; D is possibly TRBD1 (5 bases). This CDR3 is 13 amino acids long. With 4 bases removed from V and 9 bases from J, the gap between germline ends came to 16 bases. The germline V gene has CDR1 SGHTA and CDR2 FQGTGA.

The gene calls are TRBV30 and TRBJ1-1; no definite D call. CDR3 length: 15 amino acids. The V gene lost 2 bases and the J gene lost 5 bases, with 18 bases spanning the gap. Germline CDR1 GTSNPN, CDR2 SVGIG (reference sequence). CDR3 sequence reads: CAWSPAGRGWTEAFF. The CDR3 DNA follows: TGTGCCTGGAGTCCTGCAGGCCGTGGGTGGACTGAAGCTTTCTTT.

The chain has TRBV7-3 and TRBJ2-5; perhaps TRBD2 as D (5 bases). The CDR3 covers 14 residues. Germline V gene data show CDR1 as SGHTA and CDR2 as FQGTGA. V was shortened by 4 bases and J by 6 bases, with 15 bases between the two germline ends. The CDR3 region is CASSSYGDVQTQYF. The DNA for the CDR3 is TGTGCCAGCAGCTCCTACGGGGATGTGCAGACCCAGTACTTC.

J is TRBJ2-7 and V is TRBV5-5; D not certain. Between the trimmed V and J ends, which lost 0 bases and 0 bases, there was a span of 10 bases. This CDR3 spans 15 amino acids. Germline CDR1 reads SGHKS; CDR2 reads YYEKEE (reference sequence). DNA of the CDR3: TGTGCCAGCAGCTTGGTTTTGGGCAGCTCCTACGAGCAGTACTTC. This codes for CASSLVLGSSYEQYF.

This chain links TRBV28 with TRBJ1-4; D is possibly TRBD1 (5 bases). The CDR3 totals 14 residues. In germline, CDR1 is MDHEN, CDR2 SYDVKM. Between the trimmed V and J ends, which lost 6 bases and 8 bases, there was a span of 16 bases. The CDR3 nucleotides are TGTGCCAGCAGGGGGTCGGGGGGAGGGGAAAAACTGTTTTTT. Protein sequence: CASRGSGGGEKLFF.

The chain has TRBV27 and TRBJ2-7, with a possible D match to TRBD2 (5 bases). Germline CDR1 and CDR2: MNHEY and SMNVEV (reference sequence). V lost 3 bases and J lost 2, with 8 bases in between. The CDR3 has 13 amino acids. CDR3 DNA sequence: TGTGCCAGCAGTTTTTACGGGGCCTACGAGCAGTACTTC. Its translation is CASSFYGAYEQYF.

CDR3 nucleotide sequence: TGTGCCAGCAGCTTAGTAGGCGGGACCCATGAGGAGCCCCAGCATTTT. It yields the protein CASSLVGGTHEEPQHF. This chain links TRBV7-9 with TRBJ1-5; weak D call: TRBD1 (5 bases). CDR1 and CDR2 (germline): SEHNR, FQNEAQ (reference sequence). The V and J ends lost 1 base and 8 bases respectively, with 18 bases between them. This CDR3 contains 16 residues.

V gene TRBV28 combines with J gene TRBJ2-5, with 7 bases lining up with TRBD2. V gave up 4 bases and J gave up 2 bases; unmatched junction bases: 10. From germline, CDR1 is MDHEN and CDR2 SYDVKM. The length of the CDR3 is 16 residues. The CDR3 DNA reads TGTGCCAGCAGTTCTCCCGGCGGTAGCGGGCAAGAGACCCAGTACTTC. The encoded protein is CASSSPGGSGQETQYF.

The CDR3 DNA follows: TGCAGCGTTGTGTCGACCCGGGACTCCTCCTACGAGCAGTACTTC. It yields the protein CSVVSTRDSSYEQYF. The chain uses TRBV29-1 and TRBJ2-7; D might be TRBD2 (6 bases). Germline CDR1 and CDR2: SQVTM and ANQGSEA. Trimming stripped 4 bases from V and 0 bases from J, with 16 bases between. This CDR3 is 15 amino acids long.

V usage is TRBV19 and J usage is TRBJ2-3; D gene unclear. Trimming removed 4 bases from V and 8 bases from J, with 16 bases in between. CDR1 LNHDA and CDR2 SQIVND come from the germline V gene (reference sequence). CDR3 length: 14 residues. The CDR3 DNA is TGTGCCAGTAGTAGGGTGCAGGCGCTTAGTACGCAGTATTTT. Protein sequence: CASSRVQALSTQYF.

This chain uses TRBV7-3 with TRBJ2-3; no clear D. V was shortened by 6 bases and J by 10 bases, with 17 bases between the two germline ends. In germline, CDR1 is SGHTA, CDR2 FQGTGA. The CDR3 covers 13 residues. The CDR3 sequence is CASSQTLVAAQYF. The CDR3 DNA reads TGTGCCAGCAGTCAGACCCTAGTTGCGGCGCAGTATTTT.

The chain joins TRBV27 to TRBJ1-1; D not certain. CDR1 MNHEY and CDR2 SMNVEV come from the germline V gene (reference sequence). The V gene lost 4 bases and the J gene lost 1 base, with 10 bases spanning the gap. The CDR3 covers 14 residues. This CDR3 is CASSSPHKNTEAFF. In DNA, the CDR3 is TGTGCCAGCAGTTCCCCTCACAAGAACACTGAAGCTTTCTTT.

This sequence joins TRBV19 and TRBJ2-1; tentative D call: TRBD2 (6 bases). Trimming took 6 bases from V and 3 from J, leaving 12 bases between them. The CDR3 extends over 14 amino acids. Germline-derived CDR1 and CDR2 are LNHDA and SQIVND (reference sequence). CDR3 loop: CASRTSNFYNEQFF. CDR3 nucleotides: TGTGCCAGTAGGACTAGTAATTTCTACAATGAGCAGTTCTTC.

The rearrangement joins TRBV11-1 to TRBJ2-1, with TRBD2 identical over 16 bases. J lost 4 bases, V lost 5 bases, and 5 bases had no gene match. The CDR3 extends over 17 amino acids. The germline V gene encodes CDR1 SGHAT and CDR2 FQDESV (reference sequence). CDR3 loop: CASSPGLAGGNYNEQFF. The CDR3 coding sequence is TGTGCCAGCAGCCCGGGACTAGCGGGAGGGAATTACAATGAGCAGTTCTTC.

About this clone itself: Other DNA sequences of this sample code for an identical CDR3. The chain combines TRBV29-1 with TRBJ2-1; possible D gene TRBD2, 6 bases. The germline CDR1 and CDR2 sequences are SQVTM and ANQGSEA. The V end lost 3 bases, the J end lost 0 bases, and 6 bases lay between the germline ends. The length of the CDR3 is 13 residues. The CDR3 nucleotides are TGCAGCGTTGACGGGGGCTCCTACAATGAGCAGTTCTTC. This translates into CSVDGGSYNEQFF.

V and J are TRBV28 and TRBJ1-2, with TRBD1 matching 7 bases. Germline CDR1 and CDR2: MDHEN and SYDVKM. The CDR3 covers 16 residues. V shed 7 bases, J shed 2 bases, and the junction held 13 bases outside the gene matches. The CDR3 region is CASTIPGTAINYGYTF. DNA of the CDR3: TGTGCCAGCACCATTCCCGGGACAGCTATCAACTATGGCTACACCTTC.